The 9 T cell receptor delta chains below come from one sample, sequenced in a study of gamma-delta T cells after stem cell transplantation. TCRdb re-processed the RT-PCR reads via CATT. The sample lists approximately 2,000 delta-chain clones; less than 4.5% were seen once. The specimen sequenced was gamma-delta T cells. Receptors originate from a human donor. It is not recorded whose cells these are; they may come from a transplant donor.

Comments on this clone: This likely reflects a read error, since a far larger clone is one base away. The sample carries other DNA sequences with the same CDR3. The genes are TRDV2 and TRDJ1; maybe TRDD3 (6 bases). The CDR3 covers 15 residues. The germline gives CDR1 GEAIGNYY, CDR2 EKD. The chain's CDR3 is CACDSLTGKSDKLIF. The CDR3 bases are TGTGCCTGTGATTCCCTTACTGGGAAGTCCGATAAGCTCATCTTT.

This clone was recorded a few times. A much larger clone differs by one base, so this may be a read error. Different DNA sequences within this sample yield the same CDR3. The V gene is TRDV2, the J gene TRDJ1; 7 bases agree with TRDD3. This CDR3 is 16 amino acids long. CDR1 GEAIGNYY and CDR2 EKD come from the germline V gene. The CDR3 loop is CACDTPWGGYTDKLIF. The DNA for the CDR3 is TGTGCCTGCGACACCCCCTGGGGGGGATACACCGATAAACTCATCTTT.

This clone is medium-sized by share. The chain is built from TRDV2 and TRDJ1; TRDD3 matches 8 bases. Looked up from germline, CDR1 is GEAIGNYY and CDR2 is EKD. The CDR3 sequence is 19 residues long. V shed 0 bases and J 10 bases; nucleotides not matched to a gene: 24. The CDR3: CACDTIGAVLGDPPARLIF. As DNA, the CDR3 is TGTGCCTGTGACACCATTGGAGCCGTCTTGGGGGATCCCCCGGCTAGACTCATCTTT.

As regards this clone: This is likely an artifact of a read error, given a far larger clone one base away. The V and J genes are TRDV1 and TRDJ1; D may be TRDD2 (9 bases). Germline-derived CDR1 and CDR2 are TSWWSYY and QGS. The CDR3 sequence is 20 residues long. The DNA for the CDR3 is TGTGCTCTTCGGGAAGACGATCCTTCCTACTGGGGGGAACACACCGATAAACTCATCTTT. It yields the protein CALREDDPSYWGEHTDKLIF.

Note on this clone: A far larger clone is one nucleotide away, so this likely arose from a read error. Additional DNA sequences in this sample encode the identical CDR3. The gene calls are TRDV1 and TRDJ1; TRDD3 aligns across 8 bases. The CDR3 totals 20 residues. Germline CDR1 and CDR2: TSWWSYY and QGS. The CDR3 sequence is CALGERRSWLLGAYTDKLIF. CDR3 nucleotide sequence: TGTGCTCTTGGGGAAAGGCGCTCCTGGTTACTGGGGGCTTACACCGATAAACTCATTTTT.

Note on this clone: This sequence is one base from a far larger clone and is likely a read error. Other DNA sequences in the sample encode the same CDR3. The V gene is TRDV2, the J gene TRDJ1; 10 bases align to TRDD3. The CDR3 is 19 amino acids. Per germline, CDR1 GEAIGNYY and CDR2 EKD. Germline trimming cut 3 bases from V and 3 bases from J; bases unmatched to any gene: 18. CDR3 protein: CACDALEGTGGSYADKLIF. The CDR3 coding sequence is TGTGCCTGTGACGCCTTAGAAGGCACTGGGGGATCTTACGCCGATAAACTCATCTTT.

Points on this clone: This may arise from a read error, as a much more abundant clone is one base away. Other nucleotide sequences in the sample specify the same CDR3. V gene TRDV2 combines with J gene TRDJ2, with 7 bases identical to TRDD3. Germline CDR1 and CDR2: GEAIGNYY and EKD. There are 15 residues in the CDR3. The CDR3 DNA is TGTGCCTGTGACCTTACTGGGGACCCGACAGCACAACTCTTCTTC. Its translation is CACDLTGDPTAQLFF.

This clone rates as medium-sized (0.01 to 0.1%). The junction departs from the called germline gene at one end, perhaps through a read error. The sample holds other DNA sequences that translate to the same CDR3. The chain carries TRDV2 and TRDJ1; TRDD3 matches 7 bases. The germline CDR1 and CDR2 sequences are GEAIGNYY and EKD. The CDR3 contains 19 residues. As DNA, the CDR3 is TGTGCCTGTGACACCGTGCAGGGGGATGTCCTTGAGTACACCGATAACCTCATCTTT. Protein: CACDTVQGDVLEYTDNLIF.

The rearrangement links TRDV2 to TRDJ3; D perhaps matches TRDD3 (6 bases). Trimming removed 1 base at V and 0 bases at J, with 12 bases between. The CDR3 contains 18 residues. The germline V gene encodes CDR1 GEAIGNYY and CDR2 EKD. The CDR3 region is CACDTMGGSSWDTRQMFF. The CDR3, as DNA: TGTGCCTGTGACACGATGGGGGGCAGCTCCTGGGACACCCGACAGATGTTTTTC.